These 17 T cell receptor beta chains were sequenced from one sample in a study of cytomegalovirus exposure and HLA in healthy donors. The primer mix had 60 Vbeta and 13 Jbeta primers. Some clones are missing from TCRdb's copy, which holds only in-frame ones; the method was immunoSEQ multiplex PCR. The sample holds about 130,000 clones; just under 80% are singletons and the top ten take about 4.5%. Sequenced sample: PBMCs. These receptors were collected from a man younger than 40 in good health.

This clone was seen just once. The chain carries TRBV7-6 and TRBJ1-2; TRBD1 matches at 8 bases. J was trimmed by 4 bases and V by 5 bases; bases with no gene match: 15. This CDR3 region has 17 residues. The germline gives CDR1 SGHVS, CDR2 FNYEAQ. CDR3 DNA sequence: TGTGCCAGCAGCCCTACGCTAGACAGGGGCGGCCGCTATGGCTACACCTTC. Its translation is CASSPTLDRGGRYGYTF.

The DNA for the CDR3 is TGCGCCAGCAGCCAAGAGACAGGGGGCGCATATGGCTACACCTTC. As protein: CASSQETGGAYGYTF. The rearrangement uses TRBV4-1 and TRBJ1-2; 10 bases map to TRBD1. The V segment lost 0 bases and the J segment 5 bases; nucleotides outside the gene matches: 3. From germline, CDR1 is MGHRA and CDR2 YSYEKL. There are 15 residues in the CDR3.

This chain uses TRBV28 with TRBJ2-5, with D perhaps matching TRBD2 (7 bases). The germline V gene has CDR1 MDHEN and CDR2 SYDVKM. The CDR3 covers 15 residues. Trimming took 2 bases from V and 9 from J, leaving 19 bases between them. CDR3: CASSLGGAGSTAQYF. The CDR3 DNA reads TGTGCCAGCAGTTTAGGGGGGGCGGGATCGACGGCCCAGTACTTC.

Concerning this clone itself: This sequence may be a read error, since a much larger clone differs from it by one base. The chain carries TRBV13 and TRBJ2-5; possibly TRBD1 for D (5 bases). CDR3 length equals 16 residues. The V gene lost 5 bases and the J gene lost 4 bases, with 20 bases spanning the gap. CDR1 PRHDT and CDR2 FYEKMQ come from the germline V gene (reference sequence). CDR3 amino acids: CASSLTPKGWVETQYF. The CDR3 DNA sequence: TGTGCCAGCAGCCTAACCCCTAAGGGGTGGGTAGAGACCCAGTACTTC.

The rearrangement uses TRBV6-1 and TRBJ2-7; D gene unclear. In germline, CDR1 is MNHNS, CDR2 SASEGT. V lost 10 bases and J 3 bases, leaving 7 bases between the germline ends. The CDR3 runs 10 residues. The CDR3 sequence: CATQNYEQYF. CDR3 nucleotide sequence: TGTGCCACCCAAAACTACGAGCAGTACTTC.

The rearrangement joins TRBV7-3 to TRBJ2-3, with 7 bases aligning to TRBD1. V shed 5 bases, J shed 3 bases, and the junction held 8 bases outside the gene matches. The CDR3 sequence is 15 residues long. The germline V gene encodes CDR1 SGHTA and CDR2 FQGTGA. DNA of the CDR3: TGTGCCAGCAGCCCTATGACAGGGCGAACAGATACGCAGTATTTT. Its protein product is CASSPMTGRTDTQYF.

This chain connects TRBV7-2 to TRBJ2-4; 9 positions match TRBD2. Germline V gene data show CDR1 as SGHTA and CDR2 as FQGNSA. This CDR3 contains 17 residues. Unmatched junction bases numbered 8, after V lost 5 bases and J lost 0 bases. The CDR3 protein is CASSTGLALLAKNIQYF. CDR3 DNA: TGTGCCAGCAGCACTGGACTAGCGCTGCTAGCCAAAAACATTCAGTACTTC.

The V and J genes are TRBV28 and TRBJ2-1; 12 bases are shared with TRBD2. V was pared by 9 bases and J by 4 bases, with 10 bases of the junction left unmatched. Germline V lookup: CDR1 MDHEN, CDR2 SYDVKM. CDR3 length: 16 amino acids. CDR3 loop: CASLSTGTSGYNEQFF. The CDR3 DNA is TGTGCCAGTCTATCAACCGGGACTAGCGGGTACAATGAGCAGTTCTTC.

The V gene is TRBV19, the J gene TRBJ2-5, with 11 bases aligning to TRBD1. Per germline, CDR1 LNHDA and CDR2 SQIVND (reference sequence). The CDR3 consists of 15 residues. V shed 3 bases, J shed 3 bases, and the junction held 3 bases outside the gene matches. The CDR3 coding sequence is TGTGCCAGTAGTATCGGGACAGGGGGTAAAGAGACCCAGTACTTC. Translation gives CASSIGTGGKETQYF.

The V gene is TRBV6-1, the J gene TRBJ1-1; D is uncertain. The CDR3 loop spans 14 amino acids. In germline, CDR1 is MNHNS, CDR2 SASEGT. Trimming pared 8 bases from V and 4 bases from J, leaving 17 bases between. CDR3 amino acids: CASEWSGAGTEAFF. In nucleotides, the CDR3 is TGTGCCAGCGAATGGTCAGGAGCGGGCACTGAAGCTTTCTTT.

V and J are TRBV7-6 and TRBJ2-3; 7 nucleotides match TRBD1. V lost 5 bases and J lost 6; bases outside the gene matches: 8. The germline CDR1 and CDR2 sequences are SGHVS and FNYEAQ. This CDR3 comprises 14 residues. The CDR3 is CASSKGDRGDTQYF. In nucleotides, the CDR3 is TGTGCCAGCAGCAAGGGGGACAGAGGGGATACGCAGTATTTT.

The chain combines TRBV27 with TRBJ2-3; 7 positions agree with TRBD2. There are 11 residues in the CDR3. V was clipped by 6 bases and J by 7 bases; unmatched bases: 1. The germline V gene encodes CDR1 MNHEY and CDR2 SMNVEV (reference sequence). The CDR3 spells CASSGRHTQYF. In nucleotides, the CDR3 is TGTGCCAGCAGCGGGAGGCATACGCAGTATTTT.

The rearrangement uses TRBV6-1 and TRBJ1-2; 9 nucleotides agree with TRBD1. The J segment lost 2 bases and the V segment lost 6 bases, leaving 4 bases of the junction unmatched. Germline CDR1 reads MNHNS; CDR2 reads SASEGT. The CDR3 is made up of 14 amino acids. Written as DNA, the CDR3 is TGTGCCAGCAGATACAGGGGGCGAAACTATGGCTACACCTTC. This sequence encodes CASRYRGRNYGYTF.

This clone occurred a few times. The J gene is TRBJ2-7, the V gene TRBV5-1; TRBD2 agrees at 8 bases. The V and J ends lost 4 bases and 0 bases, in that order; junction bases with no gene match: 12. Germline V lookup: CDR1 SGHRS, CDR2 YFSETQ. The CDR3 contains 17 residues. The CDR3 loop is CASSPAPGLAGSYEQYF. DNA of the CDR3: TGCGCCAGCAGCCCAGCCCCCGGACTAGCTGGCTCCTACGAGCAGTACTTC.

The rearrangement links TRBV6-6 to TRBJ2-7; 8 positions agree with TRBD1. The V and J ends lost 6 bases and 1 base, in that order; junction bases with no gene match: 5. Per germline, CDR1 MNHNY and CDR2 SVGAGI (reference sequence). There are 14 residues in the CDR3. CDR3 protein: CASSPGTGSYEQYF. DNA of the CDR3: TGTGCCAGCAGCCCCGGGACAGGTTCCTACGAGCAGTACTTC.

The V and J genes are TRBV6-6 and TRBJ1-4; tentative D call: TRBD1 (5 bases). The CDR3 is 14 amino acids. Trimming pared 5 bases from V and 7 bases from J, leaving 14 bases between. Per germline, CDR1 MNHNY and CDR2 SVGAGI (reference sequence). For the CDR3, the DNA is TGTGCCAGCAGTCCACGTGGGGCGAGTGAAAAACTGTTTTTT. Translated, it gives CASSPRGASEKLFF.

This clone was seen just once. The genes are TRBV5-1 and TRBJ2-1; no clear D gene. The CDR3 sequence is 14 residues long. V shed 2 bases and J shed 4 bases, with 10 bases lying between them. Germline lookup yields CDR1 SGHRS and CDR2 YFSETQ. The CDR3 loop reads CASSLSSSYNEQFF. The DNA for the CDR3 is TGCGCCAGCAGCTTATCGTCCAGTTACAATGAGCAGTTCTTC.